This T cell receptor (beta chain) appears in the sequencing data of a study of blood T cell repertoires in COVID-19. Study-wide background: The United States, Italy and Spain provided the acute and convalescent COVID-19 samples. The cDNA or gDNA used as material had been derived from T cells, B-cell-depleted T cells, or PBMCs.

Source study methods: Amplification from reference gene primers served as the basis for estimated nucleated cell counts. Sequencing used immunoSEQ multiplex PCR; TCRdb keeps in-frame clones, though not all of them. V and J calls and clone size are as listed in that table; D and trimming were resolved from the DNA. The table has 200,000 to 250,000 clones, under 85% seen once. This clone was seen once. Germline-derived CDR1 and CDR2 are LGHNT and FRNRAP. The CDR3 spans 18 residues. V was pared by 1 base and J by 10 bases, with 13 bases of the junction left unmatched. The chain carries TRBV12-5 and TRBJ2-1; 13 bases fit TRBD2. The sequenced sample was peripheral blood. The receptor was isolated from a woman aged 80 or over with COVID-19, enrolled during active disease. The chain's CDR3 is CASGLEQTSGRAMGEQFF. The CDR3 DNA reads TGTGCTAGTGGTTTGGAACAAACTAGCGGGAGGGCCATGGGGGAGCAGTTCTTC. Using reference TRBV12-5 and TRBJ2-1 for the parts outside the CDR3, the full variable domain is DARVTQTPRHKVTEMGQEVTMRCQPILGHNTVFWYRQTMMQGLELLAYFRNRAPLDDSGMPKDRFSAEMPDATLATLKIQPSEPRDSAVYFCASGLEQTSGRAMGEQFFGPGTRLTVL.